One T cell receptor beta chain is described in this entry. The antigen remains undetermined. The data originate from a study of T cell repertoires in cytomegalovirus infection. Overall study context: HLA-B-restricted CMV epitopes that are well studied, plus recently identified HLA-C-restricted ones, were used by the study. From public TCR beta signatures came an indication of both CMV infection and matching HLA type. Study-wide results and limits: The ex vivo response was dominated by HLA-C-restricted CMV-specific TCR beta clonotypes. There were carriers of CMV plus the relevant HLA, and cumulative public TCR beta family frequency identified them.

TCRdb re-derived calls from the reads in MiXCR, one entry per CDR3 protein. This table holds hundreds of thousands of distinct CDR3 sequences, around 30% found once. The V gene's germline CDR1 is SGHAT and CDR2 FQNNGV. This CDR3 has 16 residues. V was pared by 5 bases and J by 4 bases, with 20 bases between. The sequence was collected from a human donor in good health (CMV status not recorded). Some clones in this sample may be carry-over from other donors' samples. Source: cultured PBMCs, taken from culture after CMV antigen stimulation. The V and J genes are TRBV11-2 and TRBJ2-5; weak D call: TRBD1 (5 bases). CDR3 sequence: CASSPTGPRRGETQYF. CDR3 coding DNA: TGTGCCAGCAGCCCCACCGGGCCCAGAAGGGGAGAGACCCAGTACTTC.